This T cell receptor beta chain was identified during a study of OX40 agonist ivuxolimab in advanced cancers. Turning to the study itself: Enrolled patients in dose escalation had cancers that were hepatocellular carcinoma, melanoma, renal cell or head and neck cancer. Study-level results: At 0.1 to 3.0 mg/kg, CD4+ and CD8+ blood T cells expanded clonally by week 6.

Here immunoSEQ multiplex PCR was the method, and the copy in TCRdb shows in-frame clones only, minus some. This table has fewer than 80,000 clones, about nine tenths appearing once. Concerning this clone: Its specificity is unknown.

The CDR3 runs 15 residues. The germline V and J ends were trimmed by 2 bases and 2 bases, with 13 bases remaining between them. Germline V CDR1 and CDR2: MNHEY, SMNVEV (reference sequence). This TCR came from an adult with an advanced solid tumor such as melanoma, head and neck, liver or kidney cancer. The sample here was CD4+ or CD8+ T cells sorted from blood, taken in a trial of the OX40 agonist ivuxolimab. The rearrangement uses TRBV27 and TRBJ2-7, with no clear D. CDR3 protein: CASSLAPSMAYEQYF. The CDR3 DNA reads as TGTGCCAGCAGTTTAGCGCCCTCTATGGCCTACGAGCAGTACTTC.